The clone carrying this T cell receptor beta chain was found a few times. Its antigen is not known. The germline CDR1 and CDR2 sequences are MNHNS and SASEGT. J lost 4 bases, V lost 6 bases, and 14 bases had no gene match. This CDR3 has 16 amino acids. TCRdb used MiXCR to call clones anew from the PCR reads. The profile shows approximately 74,000 clones, approximately 15% of them singletons. The entry originates in a study of metastatic and nonmetastatic thyroid tumors. Study in general: Repertoires from malignant and benign thyroid patients were compared across blood and tumor or nodule tissue.

General study results and limits: The reported finding was significantly higher TCR beta diversity in malignant thyroid tumors relative to benign nodules, in blood and tumor.

None of the patients had undergone any treatment ahead of thyroid surgery. J is TRBJ1-1 and V is TRBV6-1; 7 nucleotides line up with TRBD1. Source material: blood. The receptor was isolated from a male donor with papillary thyroid cancer or a benign thyroid nodule (not recorded which). Some clones in this sample may be carry-over from other donors' samples. The CDR3 is CASRPAPQGMSTEAFF. CDR3 nucleotide sequence: TGTGCCAGCAGGCCCGCCCCACAGGGGATGAGCACTGAAGCTTTCTTT.